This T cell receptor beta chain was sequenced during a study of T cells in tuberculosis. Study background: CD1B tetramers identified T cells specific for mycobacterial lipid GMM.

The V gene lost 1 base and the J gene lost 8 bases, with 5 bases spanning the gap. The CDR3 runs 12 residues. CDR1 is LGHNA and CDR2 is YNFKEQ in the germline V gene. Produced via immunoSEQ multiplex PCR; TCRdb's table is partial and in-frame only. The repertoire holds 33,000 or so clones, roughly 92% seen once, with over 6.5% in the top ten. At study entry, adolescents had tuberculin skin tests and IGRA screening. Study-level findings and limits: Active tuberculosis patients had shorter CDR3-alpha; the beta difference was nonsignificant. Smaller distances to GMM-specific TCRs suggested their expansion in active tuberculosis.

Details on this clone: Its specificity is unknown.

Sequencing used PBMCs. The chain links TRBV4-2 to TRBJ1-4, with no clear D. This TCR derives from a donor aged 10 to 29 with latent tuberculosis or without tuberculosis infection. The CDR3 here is CASSQVLEKLFF. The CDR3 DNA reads TGTGCCAGCAGCCAAGTTCTGGAAAAACTGTTTTTT.